These 19 T cell receptor beta chains share one sample of origin, sequenced in a study of blood T cell repertoires in COVID-19. Using immunoSEQ multiplex PCR, the repertoire was profiled, and TCRdb retains in-frame clones only, with some absent. The top ten hold 24% of the sample, which has around 15,000 clones, around nine tenths seen once. Sequenced input: peripheral blood. The source is a man aged 55 to 69 with acute or convalescent COVID-19.

This clone appeared once. The rearrangement joins TRBV6-5 to TRBJ1-5, with 11 bases identical to TRBD1. CDR1 is MNHEY, CDR2 SVGAGI, per germline. The CDR3 has 15 residues. V shed 5 bases and J 6 bases; nucleotides not matched to a gene: 6. In DNA, the CDR3 is TGTGCCAGCAGTCGGGACAGGGGGTACGCTCAGCCCCAGCATTTT. Translation: CASSRDRGYAQPQHF.

This sequence joins TRBV20-1 and TRBJ1-1; no reliable D call. V lost 3 bases, J lost 6 bases, and 14 bases lay in between. CDR3 length: 13 residues. Germline V gene data show CDR1 as DFQATT and CDR2 as SNEGSKA (reference sequence). CDR3: CSASGGRFPEAFF. The CDR3 bases are TGCAGTGCTAGTGGCGGAAGGTTTCCTGAAGCTTTCTTT.

The chain links TRBV3-1 (or the pseudogene TRBV3-2) to TRBJ1-6, with TRBD1 matching over 7 bases. The CDR3 extends over 14 amino acids. Germline V CDR1 and CDR2: LGHDT, YNNKEL (reference sequence). The J segment lost 6 bases and the V segment lost 4 bases, leaving 3 bases of the junction unmatched. CDR3 sequence: CASSPGTVNSPLHF. CDR3 coding DNA: TGTGCCAGCAGCCCCGGGACAGTTAATTCACCCCTCCACTTT.

This clone is a singleton in its sample. The chain carries TRBV12-3 or TRBV12-4 and TRBJ2-1; TRBD2 might be the D (6 bases). The ends were cut back, 3 bases at V and 4 bases at J, with 7 bases in the middle. CDR3 length equals 13 residues. CDR3 sequence reads: CASSFGSYNEQFF. DNA of the CDR3: TGTGCCAGCAGTTTCGGGAGTTACAATGAGCAGTTCTTC.

This chain joins TRBV5-6 and TRBJ1-1, with 9 bases that match TRBD1. The CDR3 totals 12 residues. Germline CDR1 is SGHDT and CDR2 is YYEEEE. J gave up 6 bases and V 9 bases, and 6 bases lay outside the gene matches. The CDR3 loop reads CATQGARAEAFF. As DNA, the CDR3 is TGTGCCACACAGGGGGCGCGCGCTGAAGCTTTCTTT.

The gene calls are TRBV19 and TRBJ1-5; tentatively, D is TRBD1 (6 bases). CDR1 and CDR2 from the germline V gene are LNHDA and SQIVND (reference sequence). The CDR3 is made up of 13 amino acids. V lost 6 bases to trimming and J lost 4 bases, with 10 bases between them. CDR3: CASSNQGNQPQHF. CDR3 coding DNA: TGTGCCAGTAGCAATCAGGGGAATCAGCCCCAGCATTTT.

CDR3 in amino acids: CASSLDRGYDSNQPQHF. In DNA form, the CDR3 reads TGTGCCAGCAGCCTCGACAGGGGCTATGATAGCAATCAGCCCCAGCATTTT. J is TRBJ1-5 and V is TRBV7-2, with 8 nucleotides matching TRBD1. Per the germline V gene, CDR1 is SGHTA and CDR2 is FQGNSA. CDR3 size: 17 residues. With 5 bases clipped from V and 0 bases from J, the junction kept 9 bases outside the gene matches.

The chain links TRBV18 to TRBJ2-7; a weak D match, TRBD1 (6 bases). Germline lookup yields CDR1 KGHSH and CDR2 LQKENI. The CDR3 is 13 amino acids. The ends were cut back, 4 bases at V and 3 bases at J, with 10 bases in the middle. In DNA form, the CDR3 reads TGTGCCAGCTCACTTACAGGGTACTACGAGCAGTACTTC. It specifies CASSLTGYYEQYF. Looking up the rest from reference TRBV18 and TRBJ2-7 gives the full variable domain: NAGVMQNPRHLVRRRGQEARLRCSPMKGHSHVYWYRQLPEEGLKFMVYLQKENIIDESGMPKERFSAEFPKEGPSILRIQQVVRGDSAAYFCASSLTGYYEQYFGPGTRLTVT.

This rearrangement joins TRBV7-6 to TRBJ1-3, with TRBD1 matching over 8 bases. The V gene's germline CDR1 is SGHVS and CDR2 FNYEAQ. The CDR3 runs 17 residues. Germline trimming cut 5 bases from V and 1 base from J; bases unmatched to any gene: 10. In DNA form, the CDR3 reads TGTGCCAGCAGCCCAACCATAGGGACAGGTTCTGGAAACACCATATATTTT. It encodes CASSPTIGTGSGNTIYF.

V usage is TRBV7-2 and J usage is TRBJ2-2; TRBD2 is a possible D gene (6 bases). The V gene lost 4 bases and the J gene lost 9 bases, with 15 bases spanning the gap. This CDR3 is 14 amino acids long. From germline, CDR1 is SGHTA and CDR2 FQGNSA. CDR3 sequence: CASSSRDFVRELFF. In nucleotides, the CDR3 is TGTGCCAGCAGCTCCCGGGACTTCGTGAGGGAGCTGTTTTTT.

Judged by abundance, this clone is medium-sized. This sequence joins TRBV28 and TRBJ1-4, with D tentatively TRBD1 (6 bases). The V gene lost 2 bases and the J gene lost 8 bases, with 12 bases spanning the gap. Germline lookup yields CDR1 MDHEN and CDR2 SYDVKM. The CDR3 extends over 14 amino acids. The CDR3 is CASSLGGAHEKLFF. In DNA, the CDR3 is TGTGCCAGCAGTTTAGGGGGGGCGCACGAAAAACTGTTTTTT.

This rearrangement joins TRBV3-1 (or the pseudogene TRBV3-2) to TRBJ2-7; D is possibly TRBD2 (6 bases). Germline CDR1 is LGHDT and CDR2 is YNNKEL (reference sequence). CDR3 size: 14 residues. V gave up 4 bases and J gave up 2 bases, with 12 bases separating them. The CDR3 bases are TGTGCCAGCAGCCGACTCAGGGAGGCCTACGAGCAGTACTTC. Encoded protein: CASSRLREAYEQYF.

The chain links TRBV10-3 to TRBJ2-1; 10 positions agree with TRBD2. The germline V gene encodes CDR1 ENHRY and CDR2 SYGVKD. The CDR3 is made up of 16 amino acids. Unmatched junction bases numbered 5, after V lost 3 bases and J lost 3 bases. The CDR3 DNA sequence: TGTGCCATCAGTGAAAGGACTAGCGGAGACTACAATGAGCAGTTCTTC. It codes for CAISERTSGDYNEQFF.

The rearrangement joins TRBV11-2 to TRBJ2-5; perhaps TRBD1 as D (5 bases). Germline CDR1 reads SGHAT; CDR2 reads FQNNGV. V gave up 1 base and J gave up 6 bases, with 18 bases separating them. This CDR3 is built from 16 residues. The CDR3 protein is CASSLVGRRAGKTQYF. The CDR3 DNA sequence: TGTGCCAGCAGCTTAGTAGGTCGCAGGGCCGGAAAGACCCAGTACTTC.

By frequency in the sample, this clone is medium-sized. This rearrangement joins TRBV7-9 to TRBJ1-6; 7 bases fit TRBD1. V trimming: 5 bases; J trimming: 7 bases; junction bases outside the gene matches: 14. The germline V gene encodes CDR1 SEHNR and CDR2 FQNEAQ (reference sequence). The CDR3 has 17 residues. CDR3 sequence (DNA): TGTGCCAGCAGCACCCACGACCGGACAGGCTTCAATTCACCCCTCCACTTT. Translating gives CASSTHDRTGFNSPLHF.

The chain is built from TRBV5-6 and TRBJ2-1; 13 nucleotides match TRBD2. V shed 4 bases and J 10 bases; nucleotides not matched to a gene: 5. CDR1 and CDR2 (germline): SGHDT, YYEEEE. This CDR3 region has 14 residues. The CDR3 DNA is TGTGCCAGCAGCCGGACTAGCGGGAGCGCGGAGCAGTTCTTC. It is translated as CASSRTSGSAEQFF.

Here the CDR3 DNA reads TGTGCCAGCAGCTTAGAGACAGGGTATCCTGAAGCTTTCTTT. Translated, it gives CASSLETGYPEAFF. The J gene is TRBJ1-1, the V gene TRBV7-2, with 7 bases aligning to TRBD1. The germline V gene encodes CDR1 SGHTA and CDR2 FQGNSA. After removal of 1 base from V and 6 bases from J, the junction contained 5 bases not matched to a gene. The CDR3 runs 14 residues.

This chain's CDR3 is CASRATLVPEQYF. The CDR3 coding sequence is TGTGCCAGCAGGGCCACACTAGTGCCCGAGCAGTACTTC. The rearrangement joins TRBV2 to TRBJ2-7; D possibly corresponds to TRBD2 (5 bases). From germline, CDR1 is SNHLY and CDR2 FYNNEI. V lost 6 bases to trimming and J lost 6 bases, with 15 bases between them. The CDR3 has 13 residues.

The V call is TRBV9, the J call TRBJ1-1; 7 bases are a match to TRBD1. Germline V lookup: CDR1 SGDLS, CDR2 YYNGEE. The CDR3 covers 15 residues. V lost 4 bases and J lost 8; bases outside the gene matches: 14. The CDR3 nucleotides are TGTGCCAGCAGCTCCTCGGGGACAGTTACGGGCGAAGCTTTCTTT. It specifies CASSSSGTVTGEAFF.